Described below is a single TCR beta chain sequence and its context. The antigen is unknown. This sample was taken from a study of T cell responses to AZD1222 COVID-19 vaccine. Study results and limitations: In the spike-specific TCR repertoire, nearly half reportedly target unmutated variant regions. The study found vaccine-associated CD4 TCRs spanning spike, dominant at 160-218 and 743-854.

Libraries were prepared by immunoSEQ multiplex PCR; TCRdb keeps only in-frame clonotypes and omits some of them. The data hold 100,000 to 150,000 clones, with 90% observed a single time. CDR3 size: 14 residues. CDR1 is LGHNA and CDR2 is YSLEER in the germline V gene. V gave up 4 bases and J gave up 2 bases; unmatched junction bases: 4. The input for sequencing was peripheral blood, taken on day 0 of AZD1222 vaccination. The receptor's source is an adult in good health. The rearrangement uses TRBV4-3 and TRBJ2-7; 8 nucleotides align to TRBD1. The CDR3 coding sequence is TGCGCCAGCAGCCCCACAGGGGGACCCTACGAGCAGTACTTC. Translated, it gives CASSPTGGPYEQYF.